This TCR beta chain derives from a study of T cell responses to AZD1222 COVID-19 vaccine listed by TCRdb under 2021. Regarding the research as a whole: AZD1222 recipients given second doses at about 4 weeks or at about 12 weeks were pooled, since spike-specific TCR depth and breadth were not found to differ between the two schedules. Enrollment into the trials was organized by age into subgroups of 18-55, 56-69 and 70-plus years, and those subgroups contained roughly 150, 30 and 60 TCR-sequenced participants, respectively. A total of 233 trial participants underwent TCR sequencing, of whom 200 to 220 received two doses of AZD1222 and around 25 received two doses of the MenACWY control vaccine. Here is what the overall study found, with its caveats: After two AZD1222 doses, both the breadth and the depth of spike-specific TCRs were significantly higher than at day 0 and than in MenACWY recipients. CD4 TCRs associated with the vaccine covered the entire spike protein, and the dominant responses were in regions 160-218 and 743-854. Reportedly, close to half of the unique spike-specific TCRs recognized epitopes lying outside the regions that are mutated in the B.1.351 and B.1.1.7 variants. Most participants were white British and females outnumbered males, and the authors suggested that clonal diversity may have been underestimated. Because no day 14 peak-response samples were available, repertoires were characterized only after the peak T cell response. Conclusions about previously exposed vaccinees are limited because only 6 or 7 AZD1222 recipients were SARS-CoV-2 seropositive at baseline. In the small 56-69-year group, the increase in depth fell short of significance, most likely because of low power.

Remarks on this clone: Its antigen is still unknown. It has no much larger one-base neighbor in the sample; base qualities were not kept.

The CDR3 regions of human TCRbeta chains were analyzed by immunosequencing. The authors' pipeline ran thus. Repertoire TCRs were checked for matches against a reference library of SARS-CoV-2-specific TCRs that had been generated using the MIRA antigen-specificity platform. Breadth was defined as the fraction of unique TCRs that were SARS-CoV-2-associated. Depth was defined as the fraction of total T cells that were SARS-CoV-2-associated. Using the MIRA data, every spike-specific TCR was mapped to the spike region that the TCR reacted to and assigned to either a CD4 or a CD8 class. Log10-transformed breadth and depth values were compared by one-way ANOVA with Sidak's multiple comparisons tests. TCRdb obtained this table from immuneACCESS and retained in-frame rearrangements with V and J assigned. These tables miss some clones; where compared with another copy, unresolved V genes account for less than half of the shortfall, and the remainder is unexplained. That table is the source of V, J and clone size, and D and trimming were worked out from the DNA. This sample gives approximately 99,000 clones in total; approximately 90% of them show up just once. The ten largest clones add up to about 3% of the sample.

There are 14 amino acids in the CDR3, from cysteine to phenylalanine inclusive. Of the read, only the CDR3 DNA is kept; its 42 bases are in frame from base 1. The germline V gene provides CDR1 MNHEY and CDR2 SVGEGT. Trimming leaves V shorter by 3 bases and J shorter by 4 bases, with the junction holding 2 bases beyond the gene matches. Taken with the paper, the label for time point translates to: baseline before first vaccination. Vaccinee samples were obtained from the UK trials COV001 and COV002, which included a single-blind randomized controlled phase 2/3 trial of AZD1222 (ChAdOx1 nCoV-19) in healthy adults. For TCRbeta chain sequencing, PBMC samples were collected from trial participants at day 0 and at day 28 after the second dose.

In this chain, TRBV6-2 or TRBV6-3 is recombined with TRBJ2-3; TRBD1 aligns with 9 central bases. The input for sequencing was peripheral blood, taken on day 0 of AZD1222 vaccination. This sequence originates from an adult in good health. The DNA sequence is TGTGCCAGCAGTTATGGGACAGGGCCAGATACGCAGTATTTT. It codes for CASSYGTGPDTQYF.